Following are 6 T cell receptor beta chains from one sample sequenced in a study of spatial heterogeneity in lung cancer. Documented time point: sample taken at primary tumor resection. No cell sorting; template was whole RNA from tumor, lung tissue or PBMC. Each CDR3 protein gets one entry after TCRdb re-called the 5' RACE reads with MiXCR. Among several thousand distinct CDR3 sequences, about a sixth were seen once, and the ten largest hold roughly 20%. Specimen: normal lung tissue next to the tumor, collected at surgery. The receptors shown here come from a male donor with early-stage non-small cell lung cancer.

This clonotype has at least ten counts. The chain has TRBV23-1 and TRBJ2-7; no reliable D call. TRBV23-1 is designated an ORF whose function remains uncertain. The length of the CDR3 is 13 residues. With 0 bases removed from V and 3 bases from J, the gap between germline ends came to 6 bases. The CDR3 here is CASSQSMCYEQYV. The CDR3 DNA is TGCGCCAGCAGTCAATCGATGTGCTACGAGCAGTACGTC.

The V and J genes are TRBV14 and TRBJ2-1; no clear D. This CDR3 region has 15 residues. Between the trimmed V and J ends, which lost 1 base and 7 bases, there was a span of 14 bases. Germline V gene data show CDR1 as SGHDN and CDR2 as FVKESK. CDR3 sequence reads: CASSQVRVPGNEQFF. The CDR3 DNA reads as TGTGCCAGCAGCCAAGTCCGGGTCCCCGGGAATGAGCAGTTCTTC.

By proportion, this clonotype is medium-sized. V and J are TRBV27 and TRBJ1-4; 9 bases are a match to TRBD1. This CDR3 region has 15 residues. J gave up 4 bases and V 8 bases, and 8 bases lay outside the gene matches. The germline V gene has CDR1 MNHEY and CDR2 SMNVEV (reference sequence). This chain's CDR3 is CASHKGTGSNEKLFF. As DNA, the CDR3 is TGTGCCAGCCATAAAGGGACAGGGAGTAATGAAAAACTGTTTTTT.

This clonotype is termed medium-sized. This chain connects TRBV5-1 to TRBJ2-3; D assignment may be TRBD1 or TRBD2 (8 bases each). V gave up 3 bases and J gave up 2 bases, with 28 bases separating them. Germline lookup yields CDR1 SGHRS and CDR2 YFSETQ. The CDR3 totals 20 residues. Here the CDR3 reads CASSSSGGQGSGMFTDTQYF. CDR3 bases: TGCGCCAGCAGCTCCTCCGGTGGACAGGGTAGCGGGATGTTCACAGATACGCAGTATTTT.

By share, this clonotype ranks as medium-sized (0.01 to 0.1%). The J gene is TRBJ2-5, the V gene TRBV23-1; 9 positions agree with TRBD1. TRBV23-1 is noted as an ORF with a role that remains uncertain. V trimming: 10 bases; J trimming: 2 bases; junction bases outside the gene matches: 14. The CDR3 contains 16 residues. In DNA form, the CDR3 reads TGCGCCAACAGGGGGCAGCCGACCGCCGCTCAAGAGACCCAGTACTTC. Translated: CANRGQPTAAQETQYF.

This clonotype was observed at least ten times. This sequence joins TRBV20-1 and TRBJ1-5; TRBD1 agrees at 7 bases. V shed 4 bases, J shed 0 bases, and the junction held 15 bases outside the gene matches. CDR1 DFQATT and CDR2 SNEGSKA come from the germline V gene (reference sequence). This CDR3 contains 18 residues. The CDR3 DNA reads as TGCAGTGCTACGGGGGGGAGACAGGGTGAATTTAGCAATCAGCCCCAGCATTTT. This encodes CSATGGRQGEFSNQPQHF.